The 25 T cell receptor beta chains reported below all come from one sample, sequenced in a study of T cells in Graves' hyperthyroidism and ophthalmopathy. RNA transcripts yielded amplified TCR beta CDR3 regions. When the TCR CDR3 underwent first-round RT-PCR, the HTBI primer set was used. TCRdb reanalysed the multiplex PCR reads using MiXCR and keeps one entry per CDR3 protein. The sample includes some 92,000 distinct CDR3 sequences, around 40% seen only once; the top ten take around 9.6%. What was sequenced was peripheral blood or thyroid tissue (not recorded which). The receptors originated from a woman aged 30 to 39 with Graves' hyperthyroidism.

The chain employs TRBV10-3 and TRBJ2-7, with 12 bases matching TRBD2. Germline V gene sequence: CDR1 ENHRY, CDR2 SYGVKD. Trimming removed 10 bases from V and 5 bases from J; junction bases left unmatched: 3. CDR3 size: 12 residues. For the CDR3, the DNA is TGTGCCAGTCTAGCGGGAGGGAACGAGCAGTACTTC. Its protein is CASLAGGNEQYF.

Remarks on this clonotype: As the CDR3 is not closed by the conserved phenylalanine or tryptophan, this likely results from a read error. The DNA is left out, because the CDR3 cannot be placed on it with certainty; the CDR3 is given as TCRdb lists it. The chain uses TRBV20-1 and TRBJ2-5; TRBD2, the table's D call, lacks a check against the DNA. The V gene's germline CDR1 is DFQATT and CDR2 SNEGSKA (reference sequence). The CDR3 spans 10 amino acids, including both terminal residues. The CDR3 loop reads CSATLAAGGY.

With respect to this clonotype: The germline gene is not matched at one end of the junction; a read error may be the cause. The J gene is TRBJ1-6, the V gene TRBV4-2, with a tentative D call TRBD1 (5 bases). CDR1 is LGHNA, CDR2 YNFKEQ, per germline. The CDR3 consists of 14 residues. DNA of the CDR3: TGTGCCAGCAGCCAAGAAGGGGCCCTCTCACTCCTCCACTTT. Translation gives CASSQEGALSLLHF.

This clonotype has at least ten counts. The rearrangement links TRBV20-1 to TRBJ2-7; D ambiguous. The CDR3 consists of 13 residues. Trimming pared 5 bases from V and 3 bases from J, leaving 14 bases between. CDR1 DFQATT and CDR2 SNEGSKA come from the germline V gene (reference sequence). CDR3 protein: CSASSLTVYEQYF. CDR3 nucleotide sequence: TGCAGTGCTTCCTCACTTACTGTCTACGAGCAGTACTTC.

This clonotype was seen many times. J is TRBJ1-6 and V is TRBV28; no firm D call. This CDR3 has 14 amino acids. With 8 bases removed from V and 4 bases from J, the gap between germline ends came to 12 bases. Germline CDR1 MDHEN, CDR2 SYDVKM. The CDR3 is CASQETLYNSPLHF. The CDR3 nucleotides are TGTGCCAGCCAGGAGACACTGTATAATTCACCCCTCCACTTT.

This clonotype occurred many times. The chain employs TRBV20-1 and TRBJ2-6, with D unclear. Germline CDR1 and CDR2: DFQATT and SNEGSKA (reference sequence). The CDR3 has 14 amino acids. V lost 5 bases and J lost 0, with 8 bases in between. DNA of the CDR3: TGCAGTGCTGGTCAAATCTCTGGGGCCAACGTCCTGACTTTC. Encoded protein: CSAGQISGANVLTF.

At least ten counts were recorded for this clonotype. J is TRBJ1-4 and V is TRBV7-8; unclear D gene. This CDR3 has 14 residues. Germline V gene sequence: CDR1 SGHVS, CDR2 FQNEAQ. Trimming pared 7 bases from V and 8 bases from J, leaving 17 bases between. CDR3 protein: CASKGGDVEEKLFF. For the CDR3, the DNA is TGTGCCAGCAAGGGAGGAGACGTGGAGGAAAAACTGTTTTTT. The whole variable domain, filled in from reference TRBV7-8 and TRBJ1-4, reads GAGVSQSPRYKVAKRGQDVALRCDPISGHVSLFWYQQALGQGPEFLTYFQNEAQLDKSGLPSDRFFAERPEGSVSTLKIQRTQQEDSAVYLCASKGGDVEEKLFFGSGTQLSVL.

This chain joins TRBV10-3 and TRBJ2-5; D is undetermined. This CDR3 has 10 amino acids. CDR1 ENHRY and CDR2 SYGVKD come from the germline V gene. V lost 8 bases to trimming and J lost 5 bases, with 6 bases between them. CDR3 protein: CAIEDETQYF. CDR3 nucleotides: TGTGCCATCGAGGATGAGACCCAGTACTTC.

This clonotype was recorded many times. This chain links TRBV14 with TRBJ1-1; no clear D. V was pared by 4 bases and J by 7 bases, with 10 bases between. The CDR3 contains 12 residues. CDR1 is SGHDN and CDR2 is FVKESK in the germline V gene. The CDR3, as DNA: TGTGCCAGCAGCCCTCAGGTGCTTGAAGCTTTCTTT. It translates to CASSPQVLEAFF.

This clonotype was found many times. The J gene is TRBJ1-1, the V gene TRBV20-1, with D uncertain. Germline assignment: CDR1 DFQATT and CDR2 SNEGSKA (reference sequence). This CDR3 is 9 amino acids long. The V end lost 5 bases, the J end lost 11 bases, and 9 bases lay between the germline ends. The CDR3 region is CSAGYGAFF. Written as DNA, the CDR3 is TGCAGTGCTGGTTATGGTGCTTTCTTT.

This clonotype came up many times. The V and J genes are TRBV9 and TRBJ1-2, with no clear D. The CDR3 loop spans 14 amino acids. From germline, CDR1 is SGDLS and CDR2 YYNGEE. V shed 0 bases and J shed 2 bases, with 8 bases lying between them. CDR3 sequence (DNA): TGTGCCAGCAGCGTAGACAGCGCGAACTATGGCTACACCTTC. This sequence encodes CASSVDSANYGYTF.

The chain combines TRBV6-6 with TRBJ1-2; D remains ambiguous. The V end lost 11 bases, the J end lost 5 bases, and 15 bases lay between the germline ends. In germline, CDR1 is MNHNY, CDR2 SVGAGI (reference sequence). The CDR3 loop spans 12 amino acids. CDR3 in amino acids: CAGMSESYGYTF. CDR3 nucleotides: TGTGCCGGCATGTCCGAGAGTTATGGCTACACCTTC.

This clonotype was found many times. V gene TRBV7-2 combines with J gene TRBJ2-2; 8 nucleotides align to TRBD1. Germline assignment: CDR1 SGHTA and CDR2 FQGNSA. The CDR3 spans 18 residues. With 3 bases clipped from V and 6 bases from J, the junction kept 15 bases outside the gene matches. The DNA of the CDR3 is TGTGCCAGCAGCTTCCGTACCTTACCCAGGGGGCTCGCCGGGGAGCTGTTTTTT. Translated: CASSFRTLPRGLAGELFF.

Many counts were recorded for this clonotype. The V gene is TRBV12-3 or TRBV12-4, the J gene TRBJ1-2; D is undetermined. This CDR3 has 13 residues. V lost 5 bases and J lost 4, with 11 bases in between. The CDR3 nucleotides are TGTGCCAGCAGTGACGAGAGCGCCTATGGCTACACCTTC. It specifies CASSDESAYGYTF.

A note on this clonotype: Compared with germline, one end of the junction differs, possibly owing to a read error. V is TRBV10-3 and J is TRBJ1-2; 9 positions match TRBD1. Germline V CDR1 and CDR2: ENHRY, SYGVKD. The CDR3 length is 17 residues. Here the CDR3 reads CATSPGTGNLGHYGYTF. CDR3 coding DNA: TGTGCCACCAGTCCCGGGACAGGGAATCTCGGTCACTATGGCTACACCTTC.

With regard to this clonotype: The conserved phenylalanine or tryptophan is not found at the CDR3 terminus, so this likely reflects a read error. The chain has TRBV7-9 and TRBJ1-3; no clear D gene. Germline values: CDR1 SEHNR, CDR2 FQNEAQ (reference sequence). The V end lost 5 bases, the J end lost 1 base, and 18 bases lay between the germline ends. This CDR3 comprises 17 residues. The DNA for the CDR3 is TGTGCCAGCAGCCCGCGGGCTATAACTTTTTCTGGAAACACCATATATGTT. Translation: CASSPRAITFSGNTIYV.

In this sample, this clonotype turned up many times. The chain uses TRBV6-6 and TRBJ1-5; possibly TRBD1 for D (5 bases). The germline V gene encodes CDR1 MNHNY and CDR2 SVGAGI (reference sequence). The CDR3 is 16 amino acids. Trimming took off 5 bases at V and 5 bases at J, with 19 bases between the two ends. The CDR3 DNA reads as TGTGCCAGCAGTGAAAAAGTAAGACAGATTGATCAGCCCCAGCATTTT. This gives the protein CASSEKVRQIDQPQHF.

This clonotype was recorded at least ten times. V gene TRBV24-1 combines with J gene TRBJ1-5; no clear D gene. This CDR3 is built from 12 residues. V lost 4 bases and J 5 bases, leaving 5 bases between the germline ends. Germline V gene data show CDR1 as KGHDR and CDR2 as SFDVKD. CDR3 protein: CATSDPHQPQHF. CDR3 DNA: TGTGCCACCAGTGACCCCCATCAGCCCCAGCATTTT.

This clonotype was detected ten times or more. This chain uses TRBV10-2 with TRBJ2-5, with D possibly being TRBD1 or TRBD2 (5 bases each). Trimming removed 2 bases at V and 6 bases at J, with 19 bases between. Germline values: CDR1 WSHSY, CDR2 SAAADI. The CDR3 is made up of 16 amino acids. The CDR3, as DNA: TGCGCCAGCAGTGAGCTCCGGAGGAGTGGGGGTAAGACCCAGTACTTC. Its protein is CASSELRRSGGKTQYF.

Many counts were recorded for this clonotype. The chain employs TRBV6-6 and TRBJ1-4; 12 bases match TRBD1. Germline loops: CDR1 MNHNY, CDR2 SVGAGI (reference sequence). V lost 9 bases and J lost 5; bases outside the gene matches: 7. This CDR3 is 15 amino acids long. CDR3 DNA: TGTGCCAGACCGGGACAGGGGGCTCGAAATGAAAAACTGTTTTTT. Its translation: CARPGQGARNEKLFF.

To note about this clonotype: The conserved phenylalanine or tryptophan normally closing the CDR3 is absent here, so this likely arose from a read error. The J gene is TRBJ2-5, the V gene TRBV6-5, with a possible D match to TRBD2 (5 bases). Germline V gene sequence: CDR1 MNHEY, CDR2 SVGAGI. The CDR3 consists of 12 residues. Trimming removed 8 bases at V and 4 bases at J, with 11 bases between. CDR3 nucleotides: TGTGCCAGCGGCCCGGGATCAGAGACCCAGTACCTC. It is translated as CASGPGSETQYL.

The V call is TRBV7-8, the J call TRBJ2-3; 12 bases fit TRBD2. This CDR3 is built from 16 residues. The trim removed 9 bases at V and 6 bases at J, leaving 13 bases unmatched. From germline, CDR1 is SGHVS and CDR2 FQNEAQ. CDR3 sequence (DNA): TGTGCCAGTAGTAGCATGACTAGCGGGAGCGGGGATACGCAGTATTTT. Amino acids: CASSSMTSGSGDTQYF.

At least ten counts were recorded for this clonotype. The chain is built from TRBV5-6 and TRBJ2-5, with D hard to call. The CDR3 spans 13 residues. Trimming pared 4 bases from V and 4 bases from J, leaving 11 bases between. From germline, CDR1 is SGHDT and CDR2 YYEEEE. CDR3 DNA sequence: TGTGCCAGCAGCAGCCCACTGGGAGAGACCCAGTACTTC. It encodes CASSSPLGETQYF. Looking up the rest from reference TRBV5-6 and TRBJ2-5 gives the full variable domain: DAGVTQSPTHLIKTRGQQVTLRCSPKSGHDTVSWYQQALGQGPQFIFQYYEEEERQRGNFPDRFSGHQFPNYSSELNVNALLLGDSALYLCASSSPLGETQYFGPGTRLLVL.

Many counts were recorded for this clonotype. V gene TRBV10-3 combines with J gene TRBJ1-2; TRBD1 might be the D (6 bases). The CDR3 is 13 amino acids. Germline V lookup: CDR1 ENHRY, CDR2 SYGVKD. V lost 6 bases to trimming and J lost 6 bases, with 14 bases between them. The chain's CDR3 is CAISPPGGDGYTF. For the CDR3, the DNA is TGTGCCATCAGCCCACCGGGGGGCGATGGCTACACCTTC.

The V call is TRBV7-6, the J call TRBJ2-7; either TRBD1 or TRBD2 may supply D (5 bases each). The end of the DNA is better explained by TRBJ2-1, so the J call may be wrong. CDR1 and CDR2 (germline): SGHVS, FNYEAQ. The CDR3 extends over 16 amino acids. The CDR3 bases are TGTGCCAGCAGCCTCGAATCGGGACCGAACTCCTACGAGCAGTTCTTC. This translates into CASSLESGPNSYEQFF.